The next 21 T cell receptor beta chains were all read from a single sample in a study of T-cell memory formation after mild COVID-19. TCRdb used MiXCR to reprocess the 5' RACE reads, holding one entry per CDR3 protein. Of roughly 340,000 distinct CDR3 sequences listed, 20% to 25% are singletons. What was sequenced was PBMCs or a T cell subset sorted from them (not recorded which). These receptors were taken from a man aged 18 to 29 who had mild COVID-19 (a few samples of this study predate the infection). Cell type and time point are not known.

This clonotype has ten or more counts. V is TRBV10-1 and J is TRBJ1-1; the D is unclear. The CDR3 runs 13 residues. Trimming stripped 4 bases from V and 1 base from J, with 7 bases between. CDR1 is WNHNN, CDR2 SYGVQD, per germline (reference sequence). DNA of the CDR3: TGCGCCAGCAGTGCACAGACGAACACTGAAGCTTTCTTT. The encoded protein is CASSAQTNTEAFF.

The V gene is TRBV19, the J gene TRBJ2-7, with TRBD2 as a possible D gene (5 bases). The germline V gene encodes CDR1 LNHDA and CDR2 SQIVND (reference sequence). Trimming removed 0 bases from V and 4 bases from J, with 13 bases in between. The CDR3 extends over 15 amino acids. CDR3 sequence: CASSIDLGNFYEQYF. CDR3 in DNA: TGTGCCAGTAGTATAGATCTCGGGAATTTTTACGAGCAGTACTTC.

The CDR3 here is CSVEERGRYTEAFF. For the CDR3, the DNA is TGCAGCGTTGAAGAACGGGGGCGGTACACTGAAGCTTTCTTT. The chain employs TRBV29-1 and TRBJ1-1, with a possible D match to TRBD1 (6 bases). The length of the CDR3 is 14 residues. CDR1 and CDR2 from the germline V gene are SQVTM and ANQGSEA. V shed 0 bases and J shed 3 bases, with 11 bases lying between them. The whole variable domain, filled in from reference TRBV29-1 and TRBJ1-1, reads SAVISQKPSRDICQRGTSLTIQCQVDSQVTMMFWYRQQPGQSLTLIATANQGSEATYESGFVIDKFPISRPNLTFSTLTVSNMSPEDSSIYLCSVEERGRYTEAFFGQGTRLTVV.

This clonotype was seen ten or more times. The J gene is TRBJ2-3, the V gene TRBV7-2; D may be TRBD2 (5 bases). V was shortened by 5 bases and J by 1 base, with 16 bases between the two germline ends. The CDR3 has 16 amino acids. Germline lookup yields CDR1 SGHTA and CDR2 FQGNSA. As DNA, the CDR3 is TGTGCCAGCAGCGAAGCGAGCCCCGGGGGCACAGATACGCAGTATTTT. Translation gives CASSEASPGGTDTQYF.

This clonotype was counted between two and nine times. CDR3 sequence (DNA): TGCGCCAGCAGCCAGGAGGCTGGAGACATTCAGTACTTC. Its protein is CASSQEAGDIQYF. This chain connects TRBV5-1 to TRBJ2-4; TRBD2 is a possible D gene (5 bases). In germline, CDR1 is SGHRS, CDR2 YFSETQ. The CDR3 covers 13 residues. Trimming left V 4 bases short and J 8 bases short, with 13 bases between.

This clonotype occurred a few times. The chain has TRBV27 and TRBJ2-5; TRBD2 matches at 10 bases. With 6 bases clipped from V and 3 bases from J, the junction kept 4 bases outside the gene matches. Germline V gene sequence: CDR1 MNHEY, CDR2 SMNVEV (reference sequence). The CDR3 extends over 14 amino acids. Here the CDR3 reads CASRTLAGEETQYF. The CDR3 coding sequence is TGTGCCAGCAGAACTCTAGCGGGGGAAGAGACCCAGTACTTC.

The chain is built from TRBV4-3 and TRBJ2-1; 12 bases fit TRBD2. The CDR3 is 16 amino acids. Germline V gene data show CDR1 as LGHNA and CDR2 as YSLEER. V shed 0 bases and J 10 bases; nucleotides not matched to a gene: 7. DNA of the CDR3: TGCGCCAGCAGCCAAGACCCTAGCGGGGGGGCCTTAGAGCAGTTCTTC. Residues: CASSQDPSGGALEQFF.

This clonotype was recorded a few times. The chain employs TRBV7-9 and TRBJ2-7; D gene uncertain. This CDR3 is built from 12 residues. From germline, CDR1 is SEHNR and CDR2 FQNEAQ (reference sequence). V dropped 6 bases and J dropped 2 bases, with 8 bases sitting between them. The CDR3 spells CASSFGPYEQYF. Written as DNA, the CDR3 is TGTGCCAGCAGTTTCGGGCCCTACGAGCAGTACTTC.

J is TRBJ2-5 and V is TRBV4-1; no clear D gene. There are 16 residues in the CDR3. The germline gives CDR1 MGHRA, CDR2 YSYEKL. V was trimmed by 3 bases and J by 5 bases, leaving 19 bases between them. The CDR3 sequence is CASSHSYTAEMETQYF. The DNA of the CDR3 is TGCGCCAGCAGCCATAGCTACACCGCTGAGATGGAGACCCAGTACTTC.

V and J are TRBV2 and TRBJ2-7; D not resolved. CDR1 and CDR2 (germline): SNHLY, FYNNEI. Trimming took off 8 bases at V and 6 bases at J, with 11 bases between the two ends. The CDR3 is made up of 11 amino acids. The CDR3: CASSSYSEQYF. In DNA form, the CDR3 reads TGTGCCAGCTCGAGTTATAGCGAGCAGTACTTC.

This sequence joins TRBV21-1 and TRBJ2-7; the table gives TRBD2 as D, unverified against the DNA. TRBV21-1 is termed a pseudogene. The CDR3 runs 16 residues. For the CDR3, the DNA is TGTGCCAGCATCCAATATCAGACACTCCTCCTCTACGAGCAGTACTTC. Amino acids: CASIQYQTLLLYEQYF.

There are a few counts of this clonotype. J is TRBJ2-3 and V is TRBV5-1; perhaps TRBD1 as D (6 bases). There are 14 residues in the CDR3. V was trimmed by 4 bases and J by 6 bases, leaving 15 bases between them. Germline V gives CDR1 SGHRS, CDR2 YFSETQ. The CDR3 DNA follows: TGCGCCAGCAGCAACAAGGGAAGGGGGGATACGCAGTATTTT. Translated, it gives CASSNKGRGDTQYF.

CDR3 region: CASSDSGGAGETQYF. The CDR3 DNA is TGTGCCAGCAGCGATAGCGGGGGGGCCGGAGAGACCCAGTACTTC. The chain employs TRBV5-8 and TRBJ2-5; 11 bases line up with TRBD2. The V and J ends lost 4 bases and 4 bases, in that order; junction bases with no gene match: 6. The length of the CDR3 is 15 residues. Germline loops: CDR1 SGHTS, CDR2 YDEGEE.

DNA of the CDR3: TGCGCCAGCAGCCAAGGCCTCCCCGGCGACAGGGTCAGGTCCGGGGAGCTGTTTTTT. Its protein product is CASSQGLPGDRVRSGELFF. The chain recombines TRBV4-3 with TRBJ2-2; TRBD1 aligns across 7 bases. CDR3 length: 19 amino acids. Germline V lookup: CDR1 LGHNA, CDR2 YSLEER. Trimming removed 1 base from V and 6 bases from J; junction bases left unmatched: 17.

The CDR3 nucleotides are TGTGCCAGCAGACTCGCGGACAGGGCTGGCCACGAGCAGTACGTC. Translated, it gives CASRLADRAGHEQYV. The chain employs TRBV6-2 or TRBV6-3 and TRBJ2-7; 8 bases match TRBD1. The CDR3 is 15 residues long. V gave up 6 bases and J gave up 5 bases; unmatched junction bases: 12. The germline V gene encodes CDR1 MNHEY and CDR2 SVGEGT.

V usage is TRBV6-1 and J usage is TRBJ1-5; TRBD1 matches at 12 bases. The CDR3 contains 14 residues. The germline V gene encodes CDR1 MNHNS and CDR2 SASEGT. V lost 4 bases and J lost 6; bases outside the gene matches: 1. The CDR3 protein is CASSGDRGLQPQHF. The CDR3 region has the DNA TGTGCCAGCAGTGGGGACAGGGGGCTTCAGCCCCAGCATTTT.

This clonotype has more than one count but fewer than ten. The V and J genes are TRBV5-6 and TRBJ1-1; D not certain. CDR3 length equals 13 residues. Germline CDR1 is SGHDT and CDR2 is YYEEEE. The V gene lost 4 bases and the J gene lost 6 bases, with 13 bases spanning the gap. CDR3 in amino acids: CASSQLLEPEAFF. CDR3 DNA sequence: TGTGCCAGCAGCCAACTACTCGAACCTGAAGCTTTCTTT.

This clonotype was seen more than once but under ten times. This chain uses TRBV7-3 with TRBJ2-1; D tentatively fits TRBD1 or TRBD2 (6 bases each). CDR1 is SGHTA, CDR2 FQGTGA, per germline. The V end was cut by 2 bases, the J end by 14 bases, with 19 bases between. This CDR3 comprises 14 residues. CDR3 residues: CASSLGISSGAKFF. Here the CDR3 DNA reads TGTGCCAGCAGCTTAGGCATTTCATCGGGGGCGAAGTTCTTC.

This clonotype was observed at least ten times. The chain recombines TRBV9 with TRBJ2-5; 8 positions agree with TRBD1. This CDR3 spans 14 amino acids. V lost 1 base, J lost 4 bases, and 3 bases stayed unmatched. Germline V gene data show CDR1 as SGDLS and CDR2 as YYNGEE. The CDR3 spells CASSVWGTGETQYF. The CDR3, as DNA: TGTGCCAGCAGCGTATGGGGGACAGGAGAGACCCAGTACTTC.

This sequence joins TRBV6-5 and TRBJ1-6; D is unclear. The germline V gene has CDR1 MNHEY and CDR2 SVGAGI. The V end was cut by 2 bases, the J end by 8 bases, with 10 bases between. The CDR3 sequence is 14 residues long. CDR3 loop: CASSYVGPDSPLHF. CDR3 nucleotides: TGTGCCAGCAGTTACGTCGGGCCAGATTCACCCCTCCACTTT.

The CDR3 spells CSARDYRTDTQYF. The CDR3 DNA reads as TGCAGTGCTAGAGATTACCGCACAGATACGCAGTATTTT. V gene TRBV20-1 combines with J gene TRBJ2-3; no definite D call. With 0 bases removed from V and 1 base from J, the gap between germline ends came to 5 bases. Germline V gene sequence: CDR1 DFQATT, CDR2 SNEGSKA (reference sequence). The CDR3 spans 13 residues.